Following are 19 T cell receptor beta chains from one sample sequenced in a study of shared clonotypes between healthy human individuals. Data came from immunoSEQ multiplex PCR; TCRdb stores just in-frame clones and leaves some out. The table includes 2 million to 2.5 million clones, just over 90% detected once. The sequencing sample was made of naive CD4+ T cells from PBMCs. Noted subset: CD45RA+ positively selected. Source of these receptors: a man between 18 and 35 years old in good health. Some clones in this sample may be carry-over from other donors' samples.

The J gene is TRBJ1-4, the V gene TRBV30; no firm D call. Looked up from germline, CDR1 is GTSNPN and CDR2 is SVGIG (reference sequence). This CDR3 has 13 residues. V was shortened by 2 bases and J by 8 bases, with 12 bases between the two germline ends. CDR3 DNA: TGTGCCTGGAGTTTCGGGGTCGGGGAAAAACTGTTTTTT. This codes for CAWSFGVGEKLFF.

This rearrangement joins TRBV25-1 to TRBJ2-5, with D perhaps matching TRBD1 (6 bases). The germline gives CDR1 MGHDK, CDR2 SYGVNS. The ends were cut back, 5 bases at V and 0 bases at J, with 16 bases in the middle. This CDR3 comprises 16 residues. The DNA of the CDR3 is TGTGCCAGCAGTAGAAAGGACAGTTGGTACCAAGAGACCCAGTACTTC. Translating gives CASSRKDSWYQETQYF.

The gene calls are TRBV5-4 and TRBJ2-7, with D maybe TRBD1 (5 bases). CDR1 SGHNT and CDR2 YYREEE come from the germline V gene (reference sequence). The CDR3 covers 15 residues. Trimming took off 2 bases at V and 0 bases at J, with 12 bases between the two ends. The chain's CDR3 is CASSLGAASSYEQYF. The CDR3 coding sequence is TGTGCCAGCAGCTTAGGGGCAGCTAGCTCCTACGAGCAGTACTTC. Variable domain in full (rest from reference TRBV5-4 and TRBJ2-7): ETGVTQSPTHLIKTRGQQVTLRCSSQSGHNTVSWYQQALGQGPQFIFQYYREEENGRGNFPPRFSGLQFPNYSSELNVNALELDDSALYLCASSLGAASSYEQYFGPGTRLTVT.

This rearrangement joins TRBV13 to TRBJ2-3, with TRBD2 matching over 12 bases. The CDR3 extends over 18 amino acids. V shed 0 bases, J shed 4 bases, and the junction held 8 bases outside the gene matches. Germline CDR1 reads PRHDT; CDR2 reads FYEKMQ (reference sequence). The CDR3 bases are TGTGCCAGCAGCTTAGGCCCGACTAGCGGGAGCTCAGCAGATACGCAGTATTTT. It encodes CASSLGPTSGSSADTQYF.

This chain connects TRBV30 to TRBJ2-3; D is undetermined. Trimming removed 4 bases from V and 2 bases from J, with 10 bases in between. Germline lookup yields CDR1 GTSNPN and CDR2 SVGIG (reference sequence). The length of the CDR3 is 13 residues. CDR3 sequence: CAWTAIFTDTQYF. CDR3 sequence (DNA): TGTGCCTGGACAGCAATATTCACAGATACGCAGTATTTT.

Points on this clone: The same CDR3 also results from other DNA sequences found in this sample. V is TRBV7-9 and J is TRBJ1-5, with TRBD1 as a possible D gene (6 bases). Germline CDR1 and CDR2: SEHNR and FQNEAQ (reference sequence). V was shortened by 3 bases and J by 7 bases, with 7 bases between the two germline ends. The CDR3 totals 12 residues. The CDR3 nucleotides read TGTGCCAGCAGCTTTGGGGGCCAGCCCCAGCATTTT. This encodes CASSFGGQPQHF.

The rearrangement links TRBV6-1 to TRBJ2-7, with TRBD2 as a possible D gene (6 bases). CDR3 length: 18 residues. The V end was cut by 1 base, the J end by 3 bases, with 22 bases between. Germline-derived CDR1 and CDR2 are MNHNS and SASEGT. CDR3 bases: TGTGCCAGCAGTGAAGGGAGCGACCCGCGGGGATTTGGCTACGAGCAGTACTTC. Protein product: CASSEGSDPRGFGYEQYF.

Notes on this clone: This same CDR3 is encoded by further DNA sequences in the sample. The chain combines TRBV27 with TRBJ1-4; D is unclear. Germline V gene data show CDR1 as MNHEY and CDR2 as SMNVEV (reference sequence). Deletions cut 1 base from V and 3 bases from J, with 6 bases between. The CDR3 runs 14 residues. In nucleotides, the CDR3 is TGTGCCAGCAGTTTATGGGGTCCTAATGAAAAACTGTTTTTT. This gives the protein CASSLWGPNEKLFF.

On this clone itself: The same CDR3 is also encoded by other DNA sequences in this sample. The V gene is TRBV7-2, the J gene TRBJ2-7; D gene uncertain. CDR1 is SGHTA and CDR2 is FQGNSA in the germline V gene. CDR3 size: 13 residues. Trimming removed 3 bases at V and 0 bases at J, with 6 bases between. The DNA of the CDR3 is TGTGCCAGCAGCTTTAGGCCCTCCTACGAGCAGTACTTC. This codes for CASSFRPSYEQYF.

With regard to this clone: A much larger clonotype is one base distant, so this may be a read error. At the DNA level, this CDR3 is encoded by other sequences in the same sample as well. The rearrangement links TRBV18 to TRBJ2-5; D tentatively fits TRBD1 or TRBD2 (5 bases each). The CDR3 length is 13 residues. The V gene lost 3 bases and the J gene lost 2 bases, with 7 bases spanning the gap. Germline V gene data show CDR1 as KGHSH and CDR2 as LQKENI. Written as DNA, the CDR3 is TGTGCCAGCTCACCGGGACGGCAAGAGACCCAGTACTTC. It specifies CASSPGRQETQYF.

The rearrangement links TRBV5-1 to TRBJ2-3, with D hard to call. The germline V and J ends were trimmed by 2 bases and 0 bases, with 13 bases remaining between them. Germline assignment: CDR1 SGHRS and CDR2 YFSETQ. This CDR3 region has 16 residues. The CDR3 sequence: CASSFFTRASTDTQYF. In nucleotides, the CDR3 is TGCGCCAGCAGCTTTTTCACCCGTGCTAGCACAGATACGCAGTATTTT. The full variable domain, rest sourced from reference TRBV5-1 and TRBJ2-3, is KAGVTQTPRYLIKTRGQQVTLSCSPISGHRSVSWYQQTPGQGLQFLFEYFSETQRNKGNFPGRFSGRQFSNSRSEMNVSTLELGDSALYLCASSFFTRASTDTQYFGPGTRLTVL.

The genes are TRBV18 and TRBJ1-1; TRBD1 agrees at 8 bases. With 2 bases clipped from V and 1 base from J, the junction kept 21 bases outside the gene matches. The CDR3 has 21 residues. CDR1 KGHSH and CDR2 LQKENI come from the germline V gene. The DNA of the CDR3 is TGTGCCAGCTCACCATACTCTGGACAGGGCCTCTCCAAGGGCCCGAACACTGAAGCTTTCTTT. This encodes CASSPYSGQGLSKGPNTEAFF.

The CDR3 here is CASSPPGERNQPQHF. The CDR3 coding sequence is TGCGCCAGCAGCCCCCCCGGTGAGAGGAATCAGCCCCAGCATTTT. This chain links TRBV4-1 with TRBJ1-5; no clear D. This CDR3 is 15 amino acids long. The germline V gene has CDR1 MGHRA and CDR2 YSYEKL. V lost 4 bases and J lost 4, with 14 bases in between.

This chain links TRBV9 with TRBJ2-7; D unresolved. Per the germline V gene, CDR1 is SGDLS and CDR2 is YYNGEE. There are 15 residues in the CDR3. Trimming shortened V by 0 bases and J by 0 bases, and 10 bases separated the two germline ends. CDR3 residues: CASSVAAVSSYEQYF. In nucleotides, the CDR3 is TGTGCCAGCAGCGTAGCCGCCGTGAGCTCCTACGAGCAGTACTTC.

The chain has TRBV7-2 and TRBJ1-4, with D uncertain. Trimming left V 1 base short and J 7 bases short, with 13 bases between. Germline loops: CDR1 SGHTA, CDR2 FQGNSA. The CDR3 extends over 15 amino acids. The CDR3 sequence: CASSLEPRVSEKLFF. The DNA of the CDR3 is TGTGCCAGCAGCTTAGAGCCGAGGGTTAGTGAAAAACTGTTTTTT.

This sequence joins TRBV5-6 and TRBJ1-2; D is uncertain. The ends were cut back, 8 bases at V and 0 bases at J, with 14 bases in the middle. Germline V gene sequence: CDR1 SGHDT, CDR2 YYEEEE. There are 14 residues in the CDR3. The CDR3 spells CASQKTATNYGYTF. The CDR3 DNA is TGTGCCAGTCAAAAGACTGCAACTAACTATGGCTACACCTTC.

This CDR3 is CASSFPSNTEAFF. DNA for the CDR3: TGTGCCAGCAGTTTTCCTTCGAACACTGAAGCTTTCTTT. The chain has TRBV28 and TRBJ1-1; D remains unclear. V shed 3 bases and J shed 1 base, with 6 bases lying between them. Germline V gene lookup returns CDR1 MDHEN and CDR2 SYDVKM. The CDR3 has 13 amino acids.

The rearrangement uses TRBV6-4 and TRBJ2-1, with D possibly being TRBD2 (6 bases). From germline, CDR1 is MRHNA and CDR2 SNTAGT. V lost 3 bases, J lost 3 bases, and 12 bases lay in between. This CDR3 comprises 15 residues. The CDR3: CASSEGSGFYNEQFF. The CDR3 DNA sequence: TGTGCCAGCAGTGAGGGTAGCGGCTTCTACAATGAGCAGTTCTTC.

The chain combines TRBV4-1 with TRBJ2-6, with TRBD1 matching over 8 bases. The V and J ends lost 5 bases and 3 bases, in that order; junction bases with no gene match: 6. Germline values: CDR1 MGHRA, CDR2 YSYEKL. This CDR3 region has 16 residues. The CDR3 bases are TGCGCCAGCAGCACGCACAGGGGGAGTGGGGCCAACGTCCTGACTTTC. It translates to CASSTHRGSGANVLTF.